Reported below is one TCR beta chain. Its target is unknown. Gene names are mouse gene names. Read data end 4 residues before the CDR3 end; the end is taken from the germline J gene. Within the sample, other DNA sequences also encode this same CDR3. The sorting of pooled cutaneous lymph node cells relied on CD4, CD8alpha, NKG2D, NKG2ACE and other markers. The data belong to a study of CD8+ T cells in alopecia areata. Study summary: Female C3H/HeJ mice aged about 7-11 weeks were given skin from C3H/HeJ graft donors, 6-12 months old, that had spontaneous alopecia.

The germline CDR1 and CDR2 sequences are FNHDT and SITEND (reference sequence). The CDR3 spans 15 residues. Trimming removed 4 bases from V and 0 bases from J, with 13 bases in between. In each case, RNA was isolated and then reverse transcribed into cDNA as the sequencing template. Profiling relied on immunoSEQ multiplex PCR, and the TCRdb table lists in-frame clones only, not all of them. The sample presents 250,000 or so clones, none singletons. Study-level results: TCR sharing was clearer in mice than between patients, perhaps partly owing to patient HLA diversity. Scalp sample sequencing also detects resident alphabeta T cells of normal skin.

The chain combines TRBV19 with TRBJ1-1; TRBD1 might be the D (6 bases). This receptor was identified in a C3H/HeJ mouse with alopecia areata. The strain's MHC type: H2-k. The material sequenced was CD4+ T cells sorted from a lymph node. The covered CDR3 bases are TGTGCCAGCAGTCGTCCGGGACAAGCAAACACA. Its translation: CASSRPGQANT. The entire CDR3 is CASSRPGQANTEVFF.